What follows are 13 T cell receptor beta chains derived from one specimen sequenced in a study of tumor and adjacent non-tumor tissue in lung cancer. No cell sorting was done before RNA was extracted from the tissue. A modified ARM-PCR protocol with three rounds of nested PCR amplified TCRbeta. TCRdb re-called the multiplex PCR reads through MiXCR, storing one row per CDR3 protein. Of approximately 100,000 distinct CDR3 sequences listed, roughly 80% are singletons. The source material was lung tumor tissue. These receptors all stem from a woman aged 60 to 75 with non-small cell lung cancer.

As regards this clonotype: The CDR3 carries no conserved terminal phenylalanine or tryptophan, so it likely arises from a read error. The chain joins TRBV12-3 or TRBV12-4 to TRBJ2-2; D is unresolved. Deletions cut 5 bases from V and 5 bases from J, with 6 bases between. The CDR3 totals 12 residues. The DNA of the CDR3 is TGTGCCAGCAGTCGCGGAACCGGGGAGCTGTTTTTA. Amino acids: CASSRGTGELFL.

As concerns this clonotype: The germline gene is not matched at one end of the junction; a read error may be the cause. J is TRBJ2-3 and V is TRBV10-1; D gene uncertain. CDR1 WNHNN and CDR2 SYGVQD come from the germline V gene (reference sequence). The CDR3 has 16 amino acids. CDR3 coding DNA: TGCGCCAGCAGCCCCTCGAAAACCGTCATCACAGATTCGCAGTATTTT. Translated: CASSPSKTVITDSQYF.

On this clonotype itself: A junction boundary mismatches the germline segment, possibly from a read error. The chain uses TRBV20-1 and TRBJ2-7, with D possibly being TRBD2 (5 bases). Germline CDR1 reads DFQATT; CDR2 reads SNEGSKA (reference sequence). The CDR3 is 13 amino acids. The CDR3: CSARAEADYDQNF. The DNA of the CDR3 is TGCAGTGCTAGGGCTGAAGCTGACTATGATCAGAACTTC.

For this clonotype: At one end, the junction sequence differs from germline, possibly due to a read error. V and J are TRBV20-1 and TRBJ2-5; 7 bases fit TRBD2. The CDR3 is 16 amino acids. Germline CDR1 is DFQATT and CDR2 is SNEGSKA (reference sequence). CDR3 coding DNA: TGCAATGCTAGATTCTGGGAGCGGGGCTACGGAGAGACACAGTACTTC. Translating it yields CNARFWERGYGETQYF.

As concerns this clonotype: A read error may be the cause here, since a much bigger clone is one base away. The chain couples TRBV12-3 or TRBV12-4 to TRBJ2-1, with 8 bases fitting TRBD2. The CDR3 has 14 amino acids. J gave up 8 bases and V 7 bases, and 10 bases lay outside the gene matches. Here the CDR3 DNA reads TGTGCCAGCAAGGAGACGGGAGGGTTCGATGAGCAGTTCTTC. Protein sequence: CASKETGGFDEQFF.

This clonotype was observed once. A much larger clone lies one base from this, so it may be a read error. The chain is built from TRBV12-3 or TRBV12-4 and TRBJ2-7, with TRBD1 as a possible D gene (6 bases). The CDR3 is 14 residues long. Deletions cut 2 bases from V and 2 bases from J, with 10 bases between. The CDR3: CASSLRYRAYEQYF. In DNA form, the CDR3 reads TGTGCCAGCAGTTTAAGATACAGGGCCTACGAGCAGTACTTC.

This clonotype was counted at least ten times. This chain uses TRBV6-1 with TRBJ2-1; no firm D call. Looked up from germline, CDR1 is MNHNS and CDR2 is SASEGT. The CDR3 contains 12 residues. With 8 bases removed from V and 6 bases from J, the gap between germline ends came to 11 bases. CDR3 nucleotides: TGTGCCAGCGGGCCAGTGGGCAATGAGCAGTTCTTC. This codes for CASGPVGNEQFF.

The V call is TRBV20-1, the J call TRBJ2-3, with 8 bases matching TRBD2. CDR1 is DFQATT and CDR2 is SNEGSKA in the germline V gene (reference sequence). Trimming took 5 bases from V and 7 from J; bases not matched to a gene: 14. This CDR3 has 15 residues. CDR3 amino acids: CSAPNLPAGVHTQYF. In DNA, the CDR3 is TGCAGTGCTCCGAACTTACCAGCGGGAGTGCATACGCAGTATTTT.

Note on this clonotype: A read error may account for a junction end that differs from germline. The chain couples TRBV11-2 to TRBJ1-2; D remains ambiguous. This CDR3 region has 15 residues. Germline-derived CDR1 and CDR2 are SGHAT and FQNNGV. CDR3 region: CASSLEALGESGYTF. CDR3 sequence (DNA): TGTGCCAGTAGCTTGGAGGCGCTCGGGGAAAGCGGCTACACCTTC. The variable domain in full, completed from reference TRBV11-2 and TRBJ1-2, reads EAGVAQSPRYKIIEKRQSVAFWCNPISGHATLYWYQQILGQGPKLLIQFQNNGVVDDSQLPKDRFSAERLKGVDSTLKIQPAKLEDSAVYLCASSLEALGESGYTFGSGTRLTVV.

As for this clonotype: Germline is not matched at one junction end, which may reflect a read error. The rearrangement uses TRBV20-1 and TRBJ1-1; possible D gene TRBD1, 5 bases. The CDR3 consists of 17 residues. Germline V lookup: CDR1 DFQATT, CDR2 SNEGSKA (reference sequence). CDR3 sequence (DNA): TGCAGTGCTAGAGATCTAGGGCCCGTGACCCTGGACACTGAAACTTTCTTT. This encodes CSARDLGPVTLDTETFF.

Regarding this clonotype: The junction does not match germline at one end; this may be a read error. CDR3 DNA: TGTGCCAGTAGCTATACCGGGACGAACCCCTACGAGCAGTACTTC. Amino acids: CASSYTGTNPYEQYF. The rearrangement links TRBV7-9 to TRBJ2-7; D is perhaps TRBD1 or TRBD2 (5 bases each). This CDR3 has 15 residues. Germline assignment: CDR1 SEHNR and CDR2 FQNEAQ (reference sequence).

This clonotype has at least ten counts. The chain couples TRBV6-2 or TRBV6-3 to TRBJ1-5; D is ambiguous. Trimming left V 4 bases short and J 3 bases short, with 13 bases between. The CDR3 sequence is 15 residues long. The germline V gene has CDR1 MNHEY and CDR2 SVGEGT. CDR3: CASSSVWKTNQPQHF. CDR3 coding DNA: TGTGCCAGCAGTTCCGTTTGGAAAACCAATCAGCCCCAGCATTTT.

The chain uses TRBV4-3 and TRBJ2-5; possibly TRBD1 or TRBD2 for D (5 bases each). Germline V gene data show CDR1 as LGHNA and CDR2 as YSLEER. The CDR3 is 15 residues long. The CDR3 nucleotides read TGCGCTAGTAGTCGACACTGGGACCCACAAGAGACCCAGTACTTC. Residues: CASSRHWDPQETQYF.